This T cell receptor beta chain was obtained from a study of blood T cell repertoires in COVID-19. Whole-study context: COVID-19 samples collected from the United States, Italy and Spain covered acute and convalescent phases. In each case, the material was cDNA or gDNA derived from T cells, B-cell-depleted T cells, or PBMCs.

Per the study methods: Estimation of nucleated cell counts relied on the amplification of reference gene primers. TCRdb's table, derived via immunoSEQ multiplex PCR, lists solely in-frame clones and lacks some. The V and J calls and clone size come from that table; D and trimming were worked out from the DNA. Of over 15,000 clones listed, roughly 81% are singletons. The CDR3 is 14 residues long. Germline V gene lookup returns CDR1 SGHRS and CDR2 YFSETQ. V was trimmed by 4 bases and J by 7 bases, leaving 15 bases between them. The clonotype originates from a man aged 55-75 years with acute or convalescent COVID-19. Sequenced input: peripheral blood. V is TRBV5-1 and J is TRBJ2-1; tentatively, D is TRBD2 (5 bases). The chain's CDR3 is CASSPVAGLNEQFF. The CDR3 DNA follows: TGCGCCAGCAGCCCCGTGGCGGGTCTAAATGAGCAGTTCTTC.